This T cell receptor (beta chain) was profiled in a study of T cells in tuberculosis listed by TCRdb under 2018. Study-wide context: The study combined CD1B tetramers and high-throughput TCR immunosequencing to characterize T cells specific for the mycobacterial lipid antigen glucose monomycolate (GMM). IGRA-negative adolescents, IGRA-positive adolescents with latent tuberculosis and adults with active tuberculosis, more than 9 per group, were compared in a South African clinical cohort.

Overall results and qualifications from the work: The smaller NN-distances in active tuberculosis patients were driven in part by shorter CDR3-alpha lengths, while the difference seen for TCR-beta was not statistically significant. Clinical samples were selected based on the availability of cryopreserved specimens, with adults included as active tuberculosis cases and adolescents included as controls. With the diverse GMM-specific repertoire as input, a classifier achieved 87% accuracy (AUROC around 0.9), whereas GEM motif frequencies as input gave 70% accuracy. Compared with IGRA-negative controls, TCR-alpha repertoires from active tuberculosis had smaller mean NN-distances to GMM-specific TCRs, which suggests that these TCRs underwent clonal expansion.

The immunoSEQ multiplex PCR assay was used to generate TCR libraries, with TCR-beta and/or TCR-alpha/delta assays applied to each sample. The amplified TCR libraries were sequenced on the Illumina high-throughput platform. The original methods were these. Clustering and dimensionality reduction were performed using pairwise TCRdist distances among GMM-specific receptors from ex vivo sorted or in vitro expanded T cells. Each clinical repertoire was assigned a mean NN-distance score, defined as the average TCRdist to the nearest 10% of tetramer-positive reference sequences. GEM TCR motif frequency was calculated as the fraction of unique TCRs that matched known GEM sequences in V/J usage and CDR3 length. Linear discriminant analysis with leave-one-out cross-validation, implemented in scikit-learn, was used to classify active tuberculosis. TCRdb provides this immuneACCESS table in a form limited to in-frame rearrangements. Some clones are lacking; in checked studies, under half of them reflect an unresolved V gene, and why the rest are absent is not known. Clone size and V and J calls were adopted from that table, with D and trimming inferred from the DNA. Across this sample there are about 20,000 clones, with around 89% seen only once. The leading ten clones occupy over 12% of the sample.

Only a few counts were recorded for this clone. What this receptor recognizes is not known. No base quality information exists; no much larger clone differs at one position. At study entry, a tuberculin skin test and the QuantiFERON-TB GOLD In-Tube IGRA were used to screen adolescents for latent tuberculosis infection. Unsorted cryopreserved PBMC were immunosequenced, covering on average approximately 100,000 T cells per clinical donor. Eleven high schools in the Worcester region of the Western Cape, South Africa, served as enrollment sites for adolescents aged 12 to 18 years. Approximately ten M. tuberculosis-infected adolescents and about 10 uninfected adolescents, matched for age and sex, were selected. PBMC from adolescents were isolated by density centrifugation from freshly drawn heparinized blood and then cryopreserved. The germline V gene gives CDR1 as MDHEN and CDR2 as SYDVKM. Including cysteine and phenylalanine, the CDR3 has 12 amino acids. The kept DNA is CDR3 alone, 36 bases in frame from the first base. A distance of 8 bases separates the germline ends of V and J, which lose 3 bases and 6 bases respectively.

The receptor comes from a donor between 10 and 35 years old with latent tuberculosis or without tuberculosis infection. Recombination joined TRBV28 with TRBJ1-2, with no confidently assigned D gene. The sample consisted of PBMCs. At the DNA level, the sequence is TGTGCCAGCAGTTTCCATTCAGATGGCTACACCTTC. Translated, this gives CASSFHSDGYTF.